The text below deals with one T cell receptor beta chain. The antigen is unknown. The sample is drawn from a study of post-analysis software for immune sequencing data. Study-level information: Several disease courses (relapsing-remitting, secondary progressive and progressive-relapsing) of multiple sclerosis were included.

Study-wide results and caveats: A significant reduction in normalized Chao1 diversity was observed in multiple sclerosis patients versus controls. Controls had lower frequencies than patients of about 5 TRBV segments, which included TRBV5-6, TRBV5-1 and TRBV20-1.

The TCR beta cDNA libraries contained unique molecular identifiers. TCRdb analysed the PCR reads with MiXCR anew, one entry per CDR3 protein. This table holds over 250,000 distinct CDR3 sequences, roughly a third found once. The germline V and J ends were trimmed by 4 bases and 7 bases, with 10 bases remaining between them. CDR3 length equals 13 residues. The V gene's germline CDR1 is MRHNA and CDR2 SNTAGT. The chain carries TRBV6-4 and TRBJ2-2; D is undetermined. This TCR came from a girl aged 10 to 17 with multiple sclerosis. The sample comprised blood. The CDR3 loop reads CASSAREVGELFF. Written as DNA, the CDR3 is TGTGCCAGCAGTGCCCGAGAGGTCGGGGAGCTGTTTTTT.